This TCR beta chain was profiled in a study of spatial heterogeneity in lung cancer. The wider study: Alpha-chain sequences were consistently detected in smaller numbers than beta-chain sequences.

General study results and limits: The authors estimated that 6% to 8% of tumor T cells were covered for alpha chains and 13% for beta chains. Higher tumor mutation counts went along with higher counts of expanded intratumoral alpha and beta TCRs.

TCR cDNA molecules each had a unique molecular identifier. TCRdb re-derived calls from the 5' RACE reads in MiXCR, one entry per CDR3 protein. The sample lists more than 15,000 distinct CDR3 sequences, 6.5% occurring once. This clonotype was seen repeatedly, ten times or more. Its antigen is as yet unknown. The time point was: sample taken at primary tumor resection. This clonotype was obtained from a female donor with early-stage non-small cell lung cancer. The source material was lung tumor tissue, sampled at surgery.

The CDR3: CASSSGTPEYNEQFF. DNA for the CDR3: TGTGCCAGCAGTTCCGGGACCCCGGAATACAATGAGCAGTTCTTC. The J gene is TRBJ2-1, the V gene TRBV6-2 or TRBV6-3; D may be TRBD1 or TRBD2 (5 bases each). The CDR3 is made up of 15 amino acids. The germline V and J ends were trimmed by 4 bases and 4 bases, with 14 bases remaining between them. Germline V gene sequence: CDR1 MNHEY, CDR2 SVGEGT.